Presented here are 31 T cell receptor beta chains from one specimen sequenced in a study of tumor and adjacent non-tumor tissue in lung cancer. No cell sorting was done before RNA was extracted from the tissue. The library came from three nested PCR rounds adapted from ARM-PCR protocols. Each CDR3 protein gets one entry after TCRdb re-called the multiplex PCR reads with MiXCR. The sample consists of under 250,000 distinct CDR3 sequences, 71% of them appearing once. Sequenced input: lung tumor tissue. Receptors originate from a man aged 55 to 70 with non-small cell lung cancer.

The table lists this clonotype with many counts. As DNA, the CDR3 is TGTGCCAGCAGTTCCGGGACAGACTACAATCAGCCCCAGCATTTT. It translates to CASSSGTDYNQPQHF. The chain links TRBV28 to TRBJ1-5, with 7 bases aligning to TRBD1. The CDR3 spans 15 residues. V was pared by 4 bases and J by 3 bases, with 6 bases of the junction left unmatched. Looked up from germline, CDR1 is MDHEN and CDR2 is SYDVKM.

As to this clonotype: A much larger clone lies a single base off, so this may be a read error. The rearrangement joins TRBV6-5 to TRBJ2-5; the D gene could be TRBD1 or TRBD2 (5 bases each). The V gene's germline CDR1 is MNHEY and CDR2 SVGAGI. The CDR3 runs to 15 residues. CDR3 region: CASSYSWERGEIQYF. The CDR3 DNA reads as TGTGCCAGCAGTTACTCTTGGGAGAGAGGGGAGATCCAGTACTTC.

V gene TRBV6-1 combines with J gene TRBJ1-2; D may be TRBD1 (6 bases). Germline CDR1 is MNHNS and CDR2 is SASEGT. The CDR3 length is 15 residues. Trimming removed 10 bases at V and 8 bases at J, with 26 bases between. CDR3: CANLGQGLEGDGYTF. The CDR3 bases are TGTGCCAACTTAGGGCAGGGACTAGAGGGGGACGGCTACACCTTC.

As concerns this clonotype: An end of the junction does not agree with germline; a read error may underlie this. V usage is TRBV7-9 and J usage is TRBJ2-7, with D possibly being TRBD1 (6 bases). This CDR3 has 14 amino acids. Germline CDR1 reads SEHNR; CDR2 reads FQNEAQ (reference sequence). The CDR3 loop reads CTSSLDRHSYEQYF. The CDR3 nucleotides are TGTACCAGCAGCTTAGACAGGCACTCCTACGAGCAGTACTTC.

This clonotype was seen at least ten times. The chain links TRBV20-1 to TRBJ1-5; 9 bases fit TRBD1. Germline lookup yields CDR1 DFQATT and CDR2 SNEGSKA (reference sequence). V shed 4 bases and J 6 bases; nucleotides not matched to a gene: 7. The CDR3 extends over 14 amino acids. The CDR3 loop reads CSANIGQGSQPQHF. The CDR3 DNA is TGCAGTGCTAATATTGGACAGGGGAGTCAGCCCCAGCATTTT.

This clonotype has more than one count but fewer than ten. The chain combines TRBV20-1 with TRBJ2-5; D is uncertain. Germline assignment: CDR1 DFQATT and CDR2 SNEGSKA (reference sequence). The V end lost 0 bases, the J end lost 5 bases, and 7 bases lay between the germline ends. The CDR3 spans 12 residues. CDR3 loop: CSARDHLETQYF. In DNA form, the CDR3 reads TGCAGTGCTAGAGATCACCTGGAGACCCAGTACTTC.

This chain joins TRBV6-1 and TRBJ1-3, with a possible D match to TRBD1 (5 bases). CDR1 and CDR2 (germline): MNHNS, SASEGT. The CDR3 has 15 amino acids. V was pared by 5 bases and J by 8 bases, with 19 bases between. This CDR3 reads CASSLRLAGSDTIYF. The CDR3 DNA is TGTGCCAGCAGTCTCAGACTGGCAGGGTCGGACACCATATATTTT.

About this clonotype itself: Compared with germline, one end of the junction differs, possibly owing to a read error. The rearrangement links TRBV20-1 to TRBJ2-7, with 9 nucleotides matching TRBD1. The CDR3 runs to 17 residues. Germline V gene sequence: CDR1 DFQATT, CDR2 SNEGSKA (reference sequence). The CDR3 DNA sequence: TGCAGTGCTAGACCACCTCCCTGGGACAGGGACATCCACGAGCATTACTTC. This codes for CSARPPPWDRDIHEHYF.

As to this clonotype: At one end, the junction sequence differs from germline, possibly due to a read error. The rearrangement links TRBV6-1 to TRBJ1-1; the D gene is possibly TRBD1 (5 bases). Germline V lookup: CDR1 MNHNS, CDR2 SASEGT. The CDR3 spans 14 residues. The CDR3, as DNA: TGTGTCAGCAGGTCGGGACGTCTAAACACTGAAGCTTACTTT. Translation: CVSRSGRLNTEAYF.

This clonotype showed up many times. The J gene is TRBJ1-1, the V gene TRBV20-1, with no clear D. Germline V gene data show CDR1 as DFQATT and CDR2 as SNEGSKA (reference sequence). This CDR3 spans 12 amino acids. V was clipped by 6 bases and J by 7 bases, with 15 bases between them. In nucleotides, the CDR3 is TGCAGTGCCTTAGTTCAGGTGGGTGAAGCTTTCTTT. This encodes CSALVQVGEAFF.

A remark on this clonotype: No conserved phenylalanine or tryptophan is present at the end of the CDR3, so a read error is the likely explanation. The genes are TRBV11-3 and TRBJ2-3; 11 bases line up with TRBD2. This CDR3 contains 17 residues. In germline, CDR1 is SGHNT, CDR2 YENEEA. CDR3 loop: CASSSSGGRLGTDTQYY. The CDR3 region has the DNA TGTGCCAGTAGCTCTAGCGGGGGGCGATTGGGCACAGATACGCAGTATTAT.

In this sample, this clonotype turned up a few times. The V call is TRBV2, the J call TRBJ2-7; the D gene could be TRBD1 or TRBD2 (5 bases each). The CDR3 contains 13 residues. Per germline, CDR1 SNHLY and CDR2 FYNNEI. The ends were cut back, 7 bases at V and 7 bases at J, with 17 bases in the middle. The CDR3 DNA is TGTGCCAGCAAGGAACAGGTCGGGGATGAGCAGTACTTC. Translated: CASKEQVGDEQYF.

This clonotype was picked up a small number of times. The V call is TRBV6-5, the J call TRBJ1-2, with D possibly TRBD1 on 6 matching bases. V lost 5 bases and J 8 bases, leaving 21 bases between the germline ends. CDR3 length: 15 residues. Germline loops: CDR1 MNHEY, CDR2 SVGAGI. CDR3 protein: CASSPKQGRMLGYTF. CDR3 DNA: TGTGCCAGCAGTCCAAAACAGGGTAGAATGTTGGGCTACACCTTC.

The chain recombines TRBV4-3 with TRBJ1-4, with a possible D match to TRBD1 (5 bases). CDR1 is LGHNA, CDR2 YSLEER, per germline. V lost 5 bases to trimming and J lost 0 bases, with 13 bases between them. CDR3 length: 16 residues. The CDR3 DNA reads TGCGCCAGCAGCAGGCGGCAGGGCTCAACTAATGAAAAACTGTTTTTT. It translates to CASSRRQGSTNEKLFF.

Comment on this clonotype: A clone one base away is much larger, so this may be a read error. The chain joins TRBV20-1 to TRBJ2-5, with no clear D. The CDR3 runs 12 residues. Per the germline V gene, CDR1 is DFQATT and CDR2 is SNEGSKA (reference sequence). V gave up 4 bases and J gave up 0 bases, with 6 bases separating them. The CDR3 DNA reads TGCAGTGCTACCGTAAACCAAGAGACCCAGTACTTC. Translation: CSATVNQETQYF.

About this clonotype itself: One end of the junction varies from germline; a read error may be responsible. The chain combines TRBV20-1 with TRBJ2-6, with TRBD2 matching 8 bases. The CDR3 length is 15 residues. Germline assignment: CDR1 DFQATT and CDR2 SNEGSKA (reference sequence). CDR3 residues: CSAISGTSGTNVLTF. The CDR3 DNA follows: TGCAGTGCTATTAGCGGGACCTCTGGGACCAACGTCCTGACTTTC.

This clonotype was found once. A much bigger clone sits one base away, suggesting this may be a read error. The J gene is TRBJ2-2, the V gene TRBV12-3 or TRBV12-4; possible D gene TRBD1, 6 bases. The CDR3 is 15 amino acids. In DNA form, the CDR3 reads TGTGCCAGCAGTCAGCCGGGACAAGGAACCGGGGAGCCGTTTTTT. Amino acids: CASSQPGQGTGEPFF.

Of note for this clonotype: With a much larger clone just one base away, this may be a read error. The chain has TRBV4-1 and TRBJ2-7; TRBD1 is a possible D gene (6 bases). CDR1 and CDR2 (germline): MGHRA, YSYEKL. The CDR3 length is 14 residues. The CDR3 DNA is TGCGTCAGCAGCCGAGGACAGTTAGACTACGAGCAGTACTTC. It encodes CVSSRGQLDYEQYF.

V gene TRBV4-2 combines with J gene TRBJ1-5; D is uncertain. The length of the CDR3 is 13 residues. The V gene lost 0 bases and the J gene lost 11 bases, with 11 bases spanning the gap. The germline gives CDR1 LGHNA, CDR2 YNFKEQ. The CDR3 DNA reads as TGTGCCAGCAGCCAAGATCGGGTCCATTCCCAGCATTTT. It yields the protein CASSQDRVHSQHF.

This sequence joins TRBV4-1 and TRBJ2-1; 7 bases map to TRBD1. Germline V lookup: CDR1 MGHRA, CDR2 YSYEKL. V dropped 3 bases and J dropped 6; count of bases not matched to a gene: 2. The CDR3 is 13 residues long. CDR3 bases: TGCGCCAGCAGCCATGACAGGGTCAATGAGCAGTTCTTC. This encodes CASSHDRVNEQFF.

Note on this clonotype: A read error may be the cause here, since a much bigger clone is one base away. This chain joins TRBV6-2 or TRBV6-3 and TRBJ2-7, with 10 bases matching TRBD1. J lost 2 bases, V lost 6 bases, and 10 bases had no gene match. The CDR3 consists of 16 residues. The germline gives CDR1 MNHEY, CDR2 SVGEGT. The CDR3 is CASRDETGQGPYEQYF. Here the CDR3 DNA reads TGTGCCAGCAGAGATGAGACGGGACAGGGGCCCTACGAGCAGTACTTC.

To note about this clonotype: A read error may produce the germline difference seen at one junction end. The chain couples TRBV20-1 to TRBJ2-3; the D gene is possibly TRBD1 (7 bases). The germline V gene encodes CDR1 DFQATT and CDR2 SNEGSKA (reference sequence). CDR3 length equals 12 residues. The CDR3 sequence is CSTSRGADTQYF. The CDR3 DNA sequence: TGCAGTACTAGCAGGGGGGCGGATACGCAGTATTTT.

The rearrangement joins TRBV11-1 to TRBJ2-3; 7 nucleotides align to TRBD1. Looked up from germline, CDR1 is SGHAT and CDR2 is FQDESV (reference sequence). Unmatched junction bases numbered 6, after V lost 4 bases and J lost 5 bases. The CDR3 loop spans 14 amino acids. CDR3 loop: CASSYGTEEDTQYF. CDR3 nucleotide sequence: TGTGCCAGCAGCTATGGGACAGAGGAAGATACGCAGTATTTT.

On this clonotype: This may stem from a read error, because a much larger clone lies one nucleotide away. The V call is TRBV11-2, the J call TRBJ2-6; D possibly matches TRBD1 or TRBD2 (7 bases each). Germline V gives CDR1 SGHAT, CDR2 FQNNGV. There are 17 residues in the CDR3. The DNA of the CDR3 is TGTGTCAGCAGTCTTAGGGGGCGGGGGTCTGGGGCCAACGTCCTGACTTTC. Translating gives CVSSLRGRGSGANVLTF.

The V call is TRBV5-4, the J call TRBJ2-7; D assignment may be TRBD1 or TRBD2 (5 bases each). Deletions cut 0 bases from V and 7 bases from J, with 11 bases between. In germline, CDR1 is SGHNT, CDR2 YYREEE (reference sequence). There are 13 residues in the CDR3. For the CDR3, the DNA is TGTGCCAGCAGCTTGGCCGGGACGAGTGAGCAGTACTTC. It specifies CASSLAGTSEQYF. Full variable domain (missing parts from reference TRBV5-4 and TRBJ2-7): ETGVTQSPTHLIKTRGQQVTLRCSSQSGHNTVSWYQQALGQGPQFIFQYYREEENGRGNFPPRFSGLQFPNYSSELNVNALELDDSALYLCASSLAGTSEQYFGPGTRLTVT.

Remarks on this clonotype: The germline gene is not matched at one end of the junction; a read error may be the cause. This chain links TRBV6-2 or TRBV6-3 with TRBJ2-2, with D tentatively TRBD2 (5 bases). The CDR3 is 14 amino acids. Per the germline V gene, CDR1 is MNHEY and CDR2 is SVGEGT. The CDR3 region is CASLAPVGTGELSF. In nucleotides, the CDR3 is TGTGCCAGTCTAGCCCCGGTGGGCACCGGGGAGCTGTCTTTT.

The V gene is TRBV9, the J gene TRBJ2-3; unclear D gene. V was pared by 0 bases and J by 4 bases, with 6 bases between. The CDR3 has 13 residues. Germline lookup yields CDR1 SGDLS and CDR2 YYNGEE. DNA of the CDR3: TGTGCCAGCAGCGTAGGACAACCAGATACGCAGTATTTT. Translated, it gives CASSVGQPDTQYF.

This clonotype has a single count. One junction end disagrees with the germline gene, perhaps due to a read error. The rearrangement joins TRBV13 to TRBJ1-6; a weak D match, TRBD1 (6 bases). Germline CDR1 and CDR2: PRHDT and FYEKMQ (reference sequence). This CDR3 region has 17 residues. The CDR3 DNA is TGTGCCAGCAGTCAAAAAACTCACAGGGTGGGCAATTCACCCCTCCATTTT. Its protein product is CASSQKTHRVGNSPLHF.

The chain is built from TRBV29-1 and TRBJ2-2; D gene uncertain. V was trimmed by 2 bases and J by 1 base, leaving 5 bases between them. The CDR3 runs to 13 residues. Germline V gene lookup returns CDR1 SQVTM and CDR2 ANQGSEA. CDR3 sequence: CSVEQENTGELFF. CDR3 DNA sequence: TGCAGCGTTGAACAGGAGAACACCGGGGAGCTGTTTTTT.

The gene calls are TRBV6-5 and TRBJ2-5, with D perhaps TRBD1 (5 bases). Germline loops: CDR1 MNHEY, CDR2 SVGAGI. V was shortened by 6 bases and J by 2 bases, with 10 bases between the two germline ends. CDR3 size: 13 residues. The CDR3 DNA is TGTGCCAGCAGAAAGGGGCGACAAGAGACCCAGTACTTC. It encodes CASRKGRQETQYF.

This clonotype is medium-sized. The genes are TRBV6-2 or TRBV6-3 and TRBJ2-2; perhaps TRBD2 as D (6 bases). The CDR3 sequence is 16 residues long. Germline-derived CDR1 and CDR2 are MNHEY and SVGEGT. With 5 bases removed from V and 5 bases from J, the gap between germline ends came to 18 bases. DNA of the CDR3: TGTGCCAGCAGTCCCCCCCGGGAGAGACGAACCGGGGAGCTGTTTTTT. Its translation: CASSPPRERRTGELFF.